The 23 T cell receptor beta chains in this list originate from one sample, sequenced in a study of OX40 agonist ivuxolimab in advanced cancers. The protocol was immunoSEQ multiplex PCR, while the TCRdb copy is restricted to in-frame clones and leaves out a portion. The table shows tens of thousands of clones, with roughly nine tenths occurring only once. The material was CD4+ or CD8+ T cells sorted from blood, obtained in a trial of the OX40 agonist ivuxolimab. The origin of the receptors is an adult with an advanced solid tumor such as melanoma, head and neck, liver or kidney cancer.

V gene TRBV28 combines with J gene TRBJ2-1, with a possible D match to TRBD1 (6 bases). V was shortened by 5 bases and J by 0 bases, with 14 bases between the two germline ends. The germline CDR1 and CDR2 sequences are MDHEN and SYDVKM. The CDR3 is 16 amino acids. The CDR3 DNA reads as TGTGCCAGCAGTACCTACCGGGACAACTCCTACAATGAGCAGTTCTTC. Its translation: CASSTYRDNSYNEQFF.

The chain joins TRBV4-1 to TRBJ2-3, with D tentatively TRBD1 (5 bases). Germline values: CDR1 MGHRA, CDR2 YSYEKL. V shed 6 bases and J shed 0 bases, with 10 bases lying between them. The CDR3 loop spans 14 amino acids. CDR3 loop: CASRRTLSTDTQYF. The CDR3 DNA follows: TGCGCCAGCAGAAGGACACTTAGCACAGATACGCAGTATTTT.

This clone turned up a few times. The chain recombines TRBV4-1 with TRBJ2-3, with TRBD2 matching 11 bases. V lost 1 base, J lost 0 bases, and 6 bases stayed unmatched. The V gene's germline CDR1 is MGHRA and CDR2 YSYEKL. This CDR3 spans 18 amino acids. DNA of the CDR3: TGCGCCAGCAGCCAAGCCCCTACTAGCGGGAGAAGCACAGATACGCAGTATTTT. It specifies CASSQAPTSGRSTDTQYF.

This clone has more than one count but fewer than ten. The chain combines TRBV5-4 with TRBJ2-1; no clear D. Looked up from germline, CDR1 is SGHNT and CDR2 is YYREEE (reference sequence). The CDR3 has 15 residues. Trimming removed 4 bases at V and 4 bases at J, with 15 bases between. The CDR3 region has the DNA TGTGCCAGCAGCCAGGACGCGAGACCTTACAATGAGCAGTTCTTC. Protein: CASSQDARPYNEQFF.

The J gene is TRBJ2-7, the V gene TRBV6-1, with D unresolved. The CDR3 contains 13 residues. Germline V gives CDR1 MNHNS, CDR2 SASEGT. Trimming took 4 bases from V and 0 from J, leaving 7 bases between them. The CDR3 spells CASSALISYEQYF. The CDR3 DNA sequence: TGTGCCAGCAGTGCACTAATCTCCTACGAGCAGTACTTC.

This clone appeared once. V and J are TRBV7-3 and TRBJ2-5; no definite D call. Germline CDR1 SGHTA, CDR2 FQGTGA. The CDR3 length is 15 residues. Trimming took 4 bases from V and 3 from J, leaving 15 bases between them. The CDR3 sequence: CASSSWVVKKETQYF. The CDR3 DNA sequence: TGTGCCAGCAGCTCCTGGGTAGTAAAAAAAGAGACCCAGTACTTC.

This clone has just one count. V and J are TRBV7-2 and TRBJ2-7; D is possibly TRBD2 (6 bases). The CDR3 is 14 residues long. Germline V gene lookup returns CDR1 SGHTA and CDR2 FQGNSA. V lost 5 bases and J lost 3, with 14 bases in between. CDR3 DNA sequence: TGTGCCAGCAGCCCGCGGACTACTTTCTACGAGCAGTACTTC. This sequence encodes CASSPRTTFYEQYF.

This CDR3 is CASSPDSAYNSPLHF. The DNA for the CDR3 is TGCGCCAGCAGCCCGGACAGTGCATATAATTCACCCCTCCACTTT. The gene calls are TRBV5-1 and TRBJ1-6; D is perhaps TRBD1 (6 bases). The germline V gene encodes CDR1 SGHRS and CDR2 YFSETQ. CDR3 length: 15 amino acids. The ends were cut back, 4 bases at V and 4 bases at J, with 12 bases in the middle.

The chain joins TRBV19 to TRBJ1-2, with a tentative D call TRBD1 (6 bases). In germline, CDR1 is LNHDA, CDR2 SQIVND (reference sequence). The CDR3 sequence is 15 residues long. Trimming took off 3 bases at V and 1 base at J, with 12 bases between the two ends. CDR3 protein: CASSISGQSNYGYTF. In DNA form, the CDR3 reads TGTGCCAGTAGTATCTCCGGACAGAGTAACTATGGCTACACCTTC.

The chain joins TRBV2 to TRBJ2-5, with TRBD2 identical over 8 bases. Germline V gene sequence: CDR1 SNHLY, CDR2 FYNNEI. V trimming: 6 bases; J trimming: 5 bases; junction bases outside the gene matches: 8. The CDR3 extends over 14 amino acids. The CDR3 region is CASRDGRGLETQYF. As DNA, the CDR3 is TGTGCCAGCAGGGACGGGAGGGGCTTGGAGACCCAGTACTTC.

The chain links TRBV25-1 to TRBJ2-1; D uncertain. V was trimmed by 5 bases and J by 11 bases, leaving 10 bases between them. The CDR3 runs 11 residues. Germline V gene data show CDR1 as MGHDK and CDR2 as SYGVNS. DNA for the CDR3: TGTGCCAGCAGTTCCCCGGTTCAGCAGTTCTTC. The encoded protein is CASSSPVQQFF.

The chain has TRBV30 and TRBJ1-2, with D uncertain. V was pared by 7 bases and J by 1 base, with 16 bases between. This CDR3 comprises 14 residues. Germline CDR1 GTSNPN, CDR2 SVGIG (reference sequence). CDR3 loop: CASGKGSVNYGYTF. CDR3 sequence (DNA): TGTGCCTCGGGGAAGGGCAGCGTTAACTATGGCTACACCTTC.

The chain employs TRBV5-5 and TRBJ1-3; D call uncertain. The V gene's germline CDR1 is SGHKS and CDR2 YYEKEE (reference sequence). V lost 0 bases and J lost 2, with 12 bases in between. The CDR3 length is 16 residues. The CDR3 sequence is CASSLAPATTGNTIYF. In DNA form, the CDR3 reads TGTGCCAGCAGCTTGGCCCCAGCGACTACTGGAAACACCATATATTTT.

The chain joins TRBV7-3 to TRBJ2-5; unclear D gene. There are 13 residues in the CDR3. V was trimmed by 2 bases and J by 5 bases, leaving 9 bases between them. Germline values: CDR1 SGHTA, CDR2 FQGTGA. CDR3: CASSLSGGETQYF. CDR3 sequence (DNA): TGTGCCAGCAGCTTATCGGGTGGGGAGACCCAGTACTTC.

The chain carries TRBV2 and TRBJ2-7; TRBD1 is a possible D gene (6 bases). Per the germline V gene, CDR1 is SNHLY and CDR2 is FYNNEI. Trimming left V 4 bases short and J 0 bases short, with 16 bases between. The CDR3 extends over 16 amino acids. In DNA form, the CDR3 reads TGTGCCAGCAGTGCGATACAGGGTGCCAGCTCCTACGAGCAGTACTTC. This encodes CASSAIQGASSYEQYF. Full variable domain (rest looked up from reference TRBV2 and TRBJ2-7): EPEVTQTPSHQVTQMGQEVILRCVPISNHLYFYWYRQILGQKVEFLVSFYNNEISEKSEIFDDQFSVERPDGSNFTLKIRSTKLEDSAMYFCASSAIQGASSYEQYFGPGTRLTVT.

The table lists this clone with a count of one. The V call is TRBV18, the J call TRBJ1-6, with D possibly matching TRBD1 (6 bases). The CDR3 loop spans 14 amino acids. Germline loops: CDR1 KGHSH, CDR2 LQKENI. The V and J ends lost 1 base and 7 bases respectively, with 8 bases between them. The CDR3: CASSPRGGNSPLHF. CDR3 sequence (DNA): TGTGCCAGCTCACCACGAGGGGGGAATTCACCCCTCCACTTT.

This clone has a single count. CDR3 DNA sequence: TGTGCCATGCAGAGGCGGTGGGGCACTGAAGCTTTCTTT. Protein product: CAMQRRWGTEAFF. The chain couples TRBV28 to TRBJ1-1; no reliable D call. Trimming cost V 10 bases and J 4 bases, with 16 bases left between them. In germline, CDR1 is MDHEN, CDR2 SYDVKM. This CDR3 comprises 13 residues.

The chain joins TRBV6-6 to TRBJ2-7, with 7 bases matching TRBD2. The CDR3 spans 15 residues. V lost 5 bases to trimming and J lost 0 bases; unmatched junction nucleotides: 7. Germline values: CDR1 MNHNY, CDR2 SVGAGI (reference sequence). CDR3 loop: CASSDLAESSYEQYF. In nucleotides, the CDR3 is TGTGCCAGCAGTGATCTAGCGGAGAGCTCCTACGAGCAGTACTTC.

The chain links TRBV7-9 to TRBJ1-4; D is unclear. CDR1 is SEHNR, CDR2 FQNEAQ, per germline (reference sequence). CDR3 length equals 16 residues. The V end lost 2 bases, the J end lost 4 bases, and 14 bases lay between the germline ends. The DNA of the CDR3 is TGTGCCAGCAGCTTAAATCTACGTAATGATAATGAAAAACTGTTTTTT. Residues: CASSLNLRNDNEKLFF.

V gene TRBV18 combines with J gene TRBJ1-1, with 10 bases identical to TRBD1. Trimming at V came to 6 bases and at J to 0 bases, leaving 7 bases not matched to a gene. CDR1 and CDR2 (germline): KGHSH, LQKENI. There are 16 residues in the CDR3. The CDR3 sequence: CASSQGTGALNTEAFF. The CDR3, as DNA: TGTGCCAGCTCCCAAGGGACAGGGGCCTTGAACACTGAAGCTTTCTTT.

This sequence joins TRBV2 and TRBJ2-5; D remains unclear. The end of the DNA aligns better with TRBJ2-7, so the J call may be wrong. Germline V lookup: CDR1 SNHLY, CDR2 FYNNEI. The CDR3 extends over 14 amino acids. For the CDR3, the DNA is TGTGCCAGCAGTGAAAGGTCCCCCAGCTACGAGCAGTACTTC. It codes for CASSERSPSYEQYF.

This clone was observed a single time. The chain couples TRBV30 to TRBJ2-5; D is possibly TRBD2 (5 bases). From germline, CDR1 is GTSNPN and CDR2 SVGIG (reference sequence). The CDR3 length is 15 residues. The germline V and J ends were trimmed by 0 bases and 1 base, with 12 bases remaining between them. CDR3 in DNA: TGTGCCTGGAGTGTGGTCAGCGGCCCCCAAGAGACCCAGTACTTC. It is translated as CAWSVVSGPQETQYF.

The CDR3 region is CSASDNPGNTIYF. The CDR3 DNA reads TGCAGCGCCTCCGACAATCCTGGAAACACCATATATTTT. This chain connects TRBV29-1 to TRBJ1-3, with D hard to call. The CDR3 is made up of 13 amino acids. Trimming stripped 7 bases from V and 2 bases from J, with 12 bases between. The germline CDR1 and CDR2 sequences are SQVTM and ANQGSEA.